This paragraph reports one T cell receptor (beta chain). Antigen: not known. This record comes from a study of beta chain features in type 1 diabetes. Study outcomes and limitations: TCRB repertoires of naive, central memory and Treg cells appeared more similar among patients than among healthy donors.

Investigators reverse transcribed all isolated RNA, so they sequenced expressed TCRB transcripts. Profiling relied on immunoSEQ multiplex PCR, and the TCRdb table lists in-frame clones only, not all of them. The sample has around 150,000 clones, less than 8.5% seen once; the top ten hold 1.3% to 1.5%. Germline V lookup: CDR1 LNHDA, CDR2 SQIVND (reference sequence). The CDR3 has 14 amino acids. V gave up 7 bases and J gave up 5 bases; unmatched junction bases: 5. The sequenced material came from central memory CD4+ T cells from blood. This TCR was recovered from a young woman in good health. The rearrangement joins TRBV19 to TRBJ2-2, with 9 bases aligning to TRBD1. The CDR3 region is CASTRDRATGELFF. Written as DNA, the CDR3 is TGTGCCAGTACGAGGGACAGGGCGACCGGGGAGCTGTTTTTT.